This T cell receptor beta chain was sequenced in a study of long-term antiretroviral therapy in people with HIV. Study observations and caveats: Relative to control repertoires, HIV repertoires exhibited narrower CDR3 length ranges. With ART, diversity went up but was still lower than in transplant donor controls.

A v3.0 immunoSEQ assay was performed at survey level. Sequencing targeted roughly 35,000-55,000 T-cell genomes per sample. The repertoire was sequenced with immunoSEQ multiplex PCR; TCRdb's copy has only in-frame clones and lacks some. The table includes nearly 50,000 clones, around 80% detected once. A word on this clone: Its target is not known.

The CDR3 spans 11 residues. Trimming removed 5 bases from V and 9 bases from J, with 10 bases in between. Germline V lookup: CDR1 SEHNR, CDR2 FQNEAQ (reference sequence). Held in samples before DNA extraction were roughly 1-10 million cryopreserved PBMC. This TCR was recovered from a woman between 18 and 30 years old with HIV. Sequences were derived from unsorted PBMCs, sampled 0.8 years after starting antiretroviral therapy. The chain links TRBV7-9 to TRBJ2-5, with D uncertain. In DNA, the CDR3 is TGTGCCAGCAGCATTTTGGGGTCCCAGTACTTC. Protein product: CASSILGSQYF.